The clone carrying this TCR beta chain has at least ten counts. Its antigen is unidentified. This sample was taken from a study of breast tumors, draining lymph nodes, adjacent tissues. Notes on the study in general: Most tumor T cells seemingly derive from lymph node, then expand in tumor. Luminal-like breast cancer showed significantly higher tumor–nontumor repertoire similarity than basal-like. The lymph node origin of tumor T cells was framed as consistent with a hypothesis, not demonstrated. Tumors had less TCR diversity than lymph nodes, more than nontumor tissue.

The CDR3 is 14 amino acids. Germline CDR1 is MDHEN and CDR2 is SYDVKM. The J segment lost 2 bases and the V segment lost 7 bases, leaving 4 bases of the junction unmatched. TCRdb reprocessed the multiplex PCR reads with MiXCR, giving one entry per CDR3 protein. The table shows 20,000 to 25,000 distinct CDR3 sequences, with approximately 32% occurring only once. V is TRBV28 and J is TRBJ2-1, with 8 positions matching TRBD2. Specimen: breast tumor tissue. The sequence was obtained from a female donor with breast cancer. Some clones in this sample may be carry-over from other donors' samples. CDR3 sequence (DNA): TGTGCCAGCAAACGGGAGGGCCCCTACAATGAGCAGTTCTTC. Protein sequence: CASKREGPYNEQFF.